This T cell receptor (beta chain) was found in a study of shared T cell receptors in the human thymus. Germline lookup yields CDR1 SGHRS and CDR2 YFSETQ. The V gene end was trimmed by 4 bases and the J gene end by 3 bases; junction bases not matched to a gene: 8. The CDR3 has 17 amino acids. This table comes from immunoSEQ multiplex PCR, and its TCRdb copy is limited to in-frame clones, with some not included. Here the sample spans under 450,000 clones, around 93% being singletons. Sequenced material: thymocytes. The chain uses TRBV5-1 and TRBJ2-5, with TRBD2 identical over 14 bases. This receptor was taken from a human donor. The DNA of the CDR3 is TGCGCCAGCAGCCTAGGACTAGCGGGAGGCCCTGAAGAGACCCAGTACTTC. Amino acid sequence: CASSLGLAGGPEETQYF.